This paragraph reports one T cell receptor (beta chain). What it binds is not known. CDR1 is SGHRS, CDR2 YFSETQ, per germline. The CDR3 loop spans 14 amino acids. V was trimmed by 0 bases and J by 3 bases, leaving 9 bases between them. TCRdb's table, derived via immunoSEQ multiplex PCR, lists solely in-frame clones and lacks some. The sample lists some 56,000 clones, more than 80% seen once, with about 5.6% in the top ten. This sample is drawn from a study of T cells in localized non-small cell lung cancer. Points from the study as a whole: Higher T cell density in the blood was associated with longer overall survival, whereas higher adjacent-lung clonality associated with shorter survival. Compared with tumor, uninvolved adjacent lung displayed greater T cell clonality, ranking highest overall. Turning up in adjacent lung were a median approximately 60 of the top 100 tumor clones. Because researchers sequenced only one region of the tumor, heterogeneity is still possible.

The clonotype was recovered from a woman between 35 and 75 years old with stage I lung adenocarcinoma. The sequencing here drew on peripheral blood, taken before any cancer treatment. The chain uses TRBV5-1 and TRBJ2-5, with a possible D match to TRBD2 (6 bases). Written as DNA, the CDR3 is TGCGCCAGCAGCTTGGTCTCTAGCGAAGAGACCCAGTACTTC. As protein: CASSLVSSEETQYF.